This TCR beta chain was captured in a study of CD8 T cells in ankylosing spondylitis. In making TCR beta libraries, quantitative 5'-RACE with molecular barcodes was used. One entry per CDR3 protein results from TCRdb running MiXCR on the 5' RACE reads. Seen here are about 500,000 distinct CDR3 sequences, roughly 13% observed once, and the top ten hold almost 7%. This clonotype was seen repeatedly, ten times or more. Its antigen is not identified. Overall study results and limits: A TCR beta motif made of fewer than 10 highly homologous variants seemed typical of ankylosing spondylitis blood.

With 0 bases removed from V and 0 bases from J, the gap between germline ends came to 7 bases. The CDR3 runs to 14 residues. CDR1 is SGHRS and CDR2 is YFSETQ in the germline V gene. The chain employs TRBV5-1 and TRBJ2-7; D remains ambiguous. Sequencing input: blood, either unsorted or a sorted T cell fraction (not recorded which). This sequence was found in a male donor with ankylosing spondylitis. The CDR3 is CASSLDAYSYEQYV. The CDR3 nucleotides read TGCGCCAGCAGCTTGGACGCCTACTCCTACGAGCAGTACGTC.